These 3 T cell receptor beta chains were all obtained from the same sample, sequenced in a study of beta chain features in type 1 diabetes. Broader study findings: People with Type 1 diabetes carried modestly yet significantly shorter TCRB CDR3s in all four CD4+ subsets.

Expressed TCRB transcripts were sequenced, since all the RNA that had been isolated was reverse transcribed. This table comes from immunoSEQ multiplex PCR, and its TCRdb copy is limited to in-frame clones, with some not included. Of a few hundred thousand clones listed, approximately 15% are singletons. For these receptors, no antigen is known. The sample taken for sequencing was naive CD4+ T cells from blood. The receptors were gathered from a man younger than 40 with type 1 diabetes.

The chain carries TRBV6-5 and TRBJ2-5; 11 bases line up with TRBD2. V gave up 7 bases and J gave up 5 bases; unmatched junction bases: 3. Germline V gene data show CDR1 as MNHEY and CDR2 as SVGAGI. CDR3 length: 13 amino acids. The CDR3 DNA is TGTGCCAGCACAACTAGCGGGAGTGAGACCCAGTACTTC. Protein product: CASTTSGSETQYF.

In its sample, this clone was seen a few times. The V call is TRBV18, the J call TRBJ2-5, with 9 bases that match TRBD2. CDR3 length: 14 residues. Germline V gives CDR1 KGHSH, CDR2 LQKENI. The J segment lost 3 bases and the V segment lost 6 bases, leaving 5 bases of the junction unmatched. CDR3 sequence: CASSPRLAEETQYF. The CDR3 coding sequence is TGTGCCAGCTCCCCAAGACTAGCGGAAGAGACCCAGTACTTC. Looking up the rest from reference TRBV18 and TRBJ2-5 gives the full variable domain: NAGVMQNPRHLVRRRGQEARLRCSPMKGHSHVYWYRQLPEEGLKFMVYLQKENIIDESGMPKERFSAEFPKEGPSILRIQQVVRGDSAAYFCASSPRLAEETQYFGPGTRLLVL.

The chain has TRBV6-1 and TRBJ2-3, with TRBD2 matching 11 bases. The CDR3 runs 18 residues. Germline trimming cut 4 bases from V and 1 base from J; bases unmatched to any gene: 10. Looked up from germline, CDR1 is MNHNS and CDR2 is SASEGT. CDR3 region: CASSAYATSGSGTDTQYF. CDR3 sequence (DNA): TGTGCCAGCAGTGCCTATGCCACTAGCGGGAGTGGCACAGATACGCAGTATTTT.